This entry lists 28 T cell receptor beta chains sequenced from one sample in a study of blood T cell repertoires in COVID-19. Sequencing was performed with immunoSEQ multiplex PCR; in TCRdb, only in-frame clones are kept and a portion is missing. The sample has approximately 300,000 clones; around 92% are singletons. The material sequenced was peripheral blood. The source of these receptors is a woman aged 30 to 39 with COVID-19, enrolled during active disease.

This clone was seen once. The V and J genes are TRBV25-1 and TRBJ1-1; 7 nucleotides line up with TRBD1. The CDR3 totals 13 residues. V gave up 2 bases and J gave up 7 bases; unmatched junction bases: 4. The germline V gene encodes CDR1 MGHDK and CDR2 SYGVNS. CDR3 nucleotides: TGTGCCAGCAGTGAAATTGGGACAGTTGAAGCTTTCTTT. Amino acids: CASSEIGTVEAFF.

V gene TRBV5-1 combines with J gene TRBJ2-7, with 7 bases aligning to TRBD1. Germline V CDR1 and CDR2: SGHRS, YFSETQ. This CDR3 region has 14 residues. After removal of 4 bases from V and 2 bases from J, the junction contained 6 bases not matched to a gene. CDR3 nucleotide sequence: TGCGCCAGCAGCCCCGGGACAGTGGCCTACGAGCAGTACTTC. This codes for CASSPGTVAYEQYF.

The V and J genes are TRBV3-1 (or the pseudogene TRBV3-2) and TRBJ1-5, with a tentative D call TRBD1 (6 bases). This CDR3 is 15 amino acids long. V was clipped by 1 base and J by 7 bases, with 14 bases between them. The germline V gene has CDR1 LGHDT and CDR2 YNNKEL (reference sequence). Here the CDR3 DNA reads TGTGCCAGCAGCCAAGTTGCAGGGGCCAGACAGCCCCAGCATTTT. It codes for CASSQVAGARQPQHF.

As DNA, the CDR3 is TGTGCCAGCAGTTACGACAGGACCTACAATGAGCAGTTCTTC. Translated: CASSYDRTYNEQFF. The chain has TRBV27 and TRBJ2-1, with a possible D match to TRBD1 (6 bases). The CDR3 loop spans 14 amino acids. Germline values: CDR1 MNHEY, CDR2 SMNVEV (reference sequence). Trimming took off 4 bases at V and 2 bases at J, with 9 bases between the two ends.

The chain couples TRBV28 to TRBJ1-5, with 9 bases that match TRBD1. The length of the CDR3 is 14 residues. V was pared by 6 bases and J by 0 bases, with 0 bases of the junction left unmatched. CDR1 is MDHEN and CDR2 is SYDVKM in the germline V gene. In DNA, the CDR3 is TGTGCCAGCAGGGACAGGGGTAGCAATCAGCCCCAGCATTTT. It encodes CASRDRGSNQPQHF.

The rearrangement joins TRBV5-5 to TRBJ1-1, with TRBD1 as a possible D gene (5 bases). This CDR3 spans 15 amino acids. Trimming pared 2 bases from V and 1 base from J, leaving 12 bases between. Germline V gene lookup returns CDR1 SGHKS and CDR2 YYEKEE (reference sequence). CDR3 in amino acids: CASSLSGRTNTEAFF. The DNA for the CDR3 is TGTGCCAGCAGCTTATCAGGGCGAACGAACACTGAAGCTTTCTTT.

The chain couples TRBV11-2 to TRBJ2-2, with D perhaps matching TRBD2 (6 bases). CDR3 length: 15 amino acids. Germline loops: CDR1 SGHAT, CDR2 FQNNGV. V was cut by 5 bases and J by 5 bases, with 15 bases left in between. DNA of the CDR3: TGTGCCAGCAGCCCCAGCCTAGCGAGTACCGGGGAGCTGTTTTTT. As protein: CASSPSLASTGELFF.

The chain has TRBV7-2 and TRBJ2-3; maybe TRBD1 (6 bases). Germline V gene lookup returns CDR1 SGHTA and CDR2 FQGNSA. This CDR3 has 17 amino acids. Trimming shortened V by 3 bases and J by 4 bases, and 20 bases separated the two germline ends. CDR3 DNA: TGTGCCAGCAGCTTGCTGGCCTTGATGGGACAATCAGATACGCAGTATTTT. As protein: CASSLLALMGQSDTQYF.

On this clone itself: Other DNA sequences in this specimen translate into the identical CDR3. The V gene is TRBV7-9, the J gene TRBJ1-2; D is possibly TRBD1 (6 bases). Germline V lookup: CDR1 SEHNR, CDR2 FQNEAQ (reference sequence). Between the trimmed V and J ends, which lost 6 bases and 2 bases, there was a span of 10 bases. The CDR3 totals 13 residues. CDR3 in amino acids: CASSRTGNYGYTF. The CDR3, as DNA: TGTGCCAGCAGTCGAACAGGGAACTATGGCTACACCTTC.

This chain connects TRBV5-4 to TRBJ2-7, with 11 bases identical to TRBD1. The CDR3 contains 14 residues. In germline, CDR1 is SGHNT, CDR2 YYREEE (reference sequence). Losses at the gene ends were 4 bases for V and 4 bases for J; bases not matched to a gene: 4. DNA for the CDR3: TGTGCCAGCAGCCCGGACAGGGGGCTATACGAGCAGTACTTC. Translation: CASSPDRGLYEQYF.

Here the CDR3 reads CASSLGSRAAGGEQYF. In DNA, the CDR3 is TGTGCCAGCAGCTTAGGCTCCCGGGCAGCGGGGGGCGAGCAGTACTTC. This chain links TRBV11-2 with TRBJ2-7; TRBD2 matches 9 bases. J lost 6 bases, V lost 1 base, and 10 bases had no gene match. The CDR3 has 16 residues. Germline values: CDR1 SGHAT, CDR2 FQNNGV. Based on the CDR3 plus reference TRBV11-2 and TRBJ2-7, the full variable domain is EAGVAQSPRYKIIEKRQSVAFWCNPISGHATLYWYQQILGQGPKLLIQFQNNGVVDDSQLPKDRFSAERLKGVDSTLKIQPAKLEDSAVYLCASSLGSRAAGGEQYFGPGTRLTVT.

V and J are TRBV5-1 and TRBJ1-4; maybe TRBD1 (6 bases). This CDR3 has 15 amino acids. Trimming removed 4 bases at V and 7 bases at J, with 17 bases between. CDR1 is SGHRS and CDR2 is YFSETQ in the germline V gene. The CDR3 loop is CASSLKQGETEKLFF. CDR3 nucleotides: TGCGCCAGCAGCCTTAAACAGGGCGAAACTGAAAAACTGTTTTTT.

This chain uses TRBV12-3 or TRBV12-4 with TRBJ2-1; the D is unclear. The V and J ends lost 3 bases and 6 bases respectively, with 6 bases between them. There are 12 residues in the CDR3. Here the CDR3 DNA reads TGTGCCAGCAGTTTCAGCGCCAATGAGCAGTTCTTC. This codes for CASSFSANEQFF.

In its sample, this clone was seen once. The V and J genes are TRBV4-1 and TRBJ1-4, with D possibly TRBD1 on 5 matching bases. This CDR3 region has 16 residues. Germline lookup yields CDR1 MGHRA and CDR2 YSYEKL. Deletions cut 2 bases from V and 3 bases from J, with 13 bases between. The CDR3 spells CASSQSPARANEKLFF. CDR3 in DNA: TGCGCCAGCAGCCAATCCCCCGCCAGGGCTAATGAAAAACTGTTTTTT.

The V and J genes are TRBV18 and TRBJ2-6; D is unclear. V was clipped by 8 bases and J by 0 bases, with 17 bases between them. From germline, CDR1 is KGHSH and CDR2 LQKENI. The CDR3 has 17 amino acids. The CDR3 sequence: CASHAKSWSSGANVLTF. The DNA of the CDR3 is TGTGCCAGCCATGCGAAGTCTTGGAGCTCTGGGGCCAACGTCCTGACTTTC.

The rearrangement uses TRBV5-4 and TRBJ1-1; possible D gene TRBD1, 6 bases. This CDR3 has 14 residues. Trimming stripped 3 bases from V and 5 bases from J, with 14 bases between. Germline V gene sequence: CDR1 SGHNT, CDR2 YYREEE (reference sequence). The CDR3 sequence is CASSYGGASTEAFF. CDR3 sequence (DNA): TGTGCCAGCAGCTACGGGGGGGCGAGTACTGAAGCTTTCTTT.

The rearrangement links TRBV27 to TRBJ2-3; D might be TRBD2 (5 bases). The CDR3 contains 13 residues. CDR1 MNHEY and CDR2 SMNVEV come from the germline V gene (reference sequence). Trimming cost V 5 bases and J 4 bases, with 10 bases left between them. The CDR3 loop reads CASSPFSADTQYF. In DNA form, the CDR3 reads TGTGCCAGCAGTCCCTTTAGCGCAGATACGCAGTATTTT.

This clone was detected a few times. The chain recombines TRBV7-2 with TRBJ1-4, with D unresolved. The germline V gene encodes CDR1 SGHTA and CDR2 FQGNSA. The germline V and J ends were trimmed by 4 bases and 5 bases, with 8 bases remaining between them. CDR3 length: 13 amino acids. CDR3 sequence: CASSWVGNEKLFF. CDR3 nucleotide sequence: TGTGCCAGCAGCTGGGTCGGGAATGAAAAACTGTTTTTT.

The J gene is TRBJ2-3, the V gene TRBV18; the match to TRBD1 covers 9 bases. V lost 2 bases and J lost 8; bases outside the gene matches: 8. The CDR3 has 15 residues. Germline V lookup: CDR1 KGHSH, CDR2 LQKENI. CDR3 nucleotides: TGTGCCAGCTCACCAACAGGGGGCGACCAGGCTACGCAGTATTTT. The encoded protein is CASSPTGGDQATQYF.

The V and J genes are TRBV5-4 and TRBJ2-3; TRBD1 agrees at 10 bases. Germline CDR1 SGHNT, CDR2 YYREEE (reference sequence). The CDR3 is made up of 15 amino acids. Losses at the gene ends were 3 bases for V and 5 bases for J; bases not matched to a gene: 6. The CDR3 nucleotides read TGTGCCAGCAGCTCCGGACAGGGGGTTAGAGATACGCAGTATTTT. Its protein product is CASSSGQGVRDTQYF.

This clone was seen once. The chain carries TRBV9 and TRBJ2-1, with 13 bases identical to TRBD2. The CDR3 is 17 residues long. The trim removed 4 bases at V and 2 bases at J, leaving 6 bases unmatched. Per the germline V gene, CDR1 is SGDLS and CDR2 is YYNGEE. CDR3 sequence reads: CASSSGLAGLAYNEQFF. In DNA form, the CDR3 reads TGTGCCAGCAGCTCGGGACTAGCGGGACTCGCCTACAATGAGCAGTTCTTC.

The chain links TRBV11-2 to TRBJ1-6, with 7 bases fitting TRBD1. The CDR3 runs to 13 residues. V shed 8 bases and J 7 bases; nucleotides not matched to a gene: 5. CDR1 is SGHAT and CDR2 is FQNNGV in the germline V gene. The CDR3 nucleotides are TGTGCCAGCCGACAGGGCCTGAATTCACCCCTCCACTTT. Protein sequence: CASRQGLNSPLHF.

The CDR3 region has the DNA TGTGCCAGCAGTTTTACGCAGAATAATGAAAAACTGTTTTTT. This codes for CASSFTQNNEKLFF. V is TRBV27 and J is TRBJ1-4, with D unresolved. Deletions cut 3 bases from V and 4 bases from J, with 9 bases between. The germline gives CDR1 MNHEY, CDR2 SMNVEV (reference sequence). The CDR3 is 14 amino acids. Drawing the rest from reference TRBV27 and TRBJ1-4, the complete variable domain is EAQVTQNPRYLITVTGKKLTVTCSQNMNHEYMSWYRQDPGLGLRQIYYSMNVEVTDKGDVPEGYKVSRKEKRNFPLILESPSPNQTSLYFCASSFTQNNEKLFFGSGTQLSVL.

The chain carries TRBV6-5 and TRBJ2-3; 8 bases fit TRBD1. Germline lookup yields CDR1 MNHEY and CDR2 SVGAGI. CDR3 length: 14 residues. V dropped 7 bases and J dropped 3; count of bases not matched to a gene: 6. The DNA for the CDR3 is TGTGCCAGCAAGGACAGGGTTTGGACAGATACGCAGTATTTT. It yields the protein CASKDRVWTDTQYF.

The chain recombines TRBV2 with TRBJ2-1; 9 positions match TRBD2. CDR3 length equals 14 residues. Germline V gene lookup returns CDR1 SNHLY and CDR2 FYNNEI. V shed 6 bases and J 14 bases; nucleotides not matched to a gene: 14. CDR3 DNA sequence: TGTGCCAGCAGGGGTAGCGGGGGCCCCGGCCTTGAGTTCTTC. Translated: CASRGSGGPGLEFF.

The genes are TRBV7-9 and TRBJ2-5, with 9 bases matching TRBD1. The CDR3 length is 14 residues. Germline CDR1 reads SEHNR; CDR2 reads FQNEAQ (reference sequence). Unmatched junction bases numbered 1, after V lost 2 bases and J lost 3 bases. This CDR3 reads CASSLRQGEETQYF. Here the CDR3 DNA reads TGTGCCAGCAGCTTACGACAGGGGGAAGAGACCCAGTACTTC.

The chain links TRBV10-3 to TRBJ2-7, with D possibly matching TRBD1 (5 bases). The V gene lost 3 bases and the J gene lost 2 bases, with 11 bases spanning the gap. The CDR3 runs 14 residues. Germline lookup yields CDR1 ENHRY and CDR2 SYGVKD. This CDR3 reads CAISEQVQTYEQYF. DNA for the CDR3: TGTGCCATCAGTGAACAGGTCCAAACCTACGAGCAGTACTTC.

In DNA, the CDR3 is TGTGCCAGTAGGCGAGGACAGGGGAACTATGGCTACACCTTC. Translating gives CASRRGQGNYGYTF. The rearrangement uses TRBV19 and TRBJ1-2; TRBD1 matches at 9 bases. The CDR3 consists of 14 residues. Unmatched junction bases numbered 4, after V lost 6 bases and J lost 2 bases. The V gene's germline CDR1 is LNHDA and CDR2 SQIVND (reference sequence). Full variable domain (rest looked up from reference TRBV19 and TRBJ1-2): DGGITQSPKYLFRKEGQNVTLSCEQNLNHDAMYWYRQDPGQGLRLIYYSQIVNDFQKGDIAEGYSVSREKKESFPLTVTSAQKNPTAFYLCASRRGQGNYGYTFGSGTRLTVV.